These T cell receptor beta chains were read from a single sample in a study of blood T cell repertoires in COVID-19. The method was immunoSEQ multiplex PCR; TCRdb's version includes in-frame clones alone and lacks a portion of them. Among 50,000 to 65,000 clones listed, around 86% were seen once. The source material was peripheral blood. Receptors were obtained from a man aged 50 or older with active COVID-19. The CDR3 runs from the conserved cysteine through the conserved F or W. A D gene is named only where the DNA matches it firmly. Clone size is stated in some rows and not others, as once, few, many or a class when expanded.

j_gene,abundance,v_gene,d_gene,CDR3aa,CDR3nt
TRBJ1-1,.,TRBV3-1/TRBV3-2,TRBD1,CASSQVDRAAFF,TGTGCCAGCAGCCAAGTAGACAGGGCAGCTTTCTTT
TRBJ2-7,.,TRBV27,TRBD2,CASRGLAGDSSYEQYF,TGTGCCAGCAGAGGACTAGCGGGAGACAGCTCCTACGAGCAGTACTTC
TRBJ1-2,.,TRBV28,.,CASSSTPGYTF,TGTGCCAGCAGCTCAACTCCTGGCTACACCTTC
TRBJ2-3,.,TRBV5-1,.,CASSLPAQTDTQYF,TGCGCCAGCAGCTTGCCTGCCCAGACAGATACGCAGTATTTT
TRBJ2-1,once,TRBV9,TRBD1,CASSEGTGGHNEQFF,TGTGCCAGCAGCGAGGGGACAGGGGGCCACAATGAGCAGTTCTTC
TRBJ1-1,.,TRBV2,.,CASRETAISHGLNTEAFF,TGTGCCAGCAGGGAGACCGCGATAAGTCACGGTCTCAACACTGAAGCTTTCTTT
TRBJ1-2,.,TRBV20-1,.,CSAKSSYGYTF,TGCAGTGCAAAGTCTAGCTATGGCTACACCTTC
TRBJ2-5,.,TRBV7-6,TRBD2,CASSLFPRGSGVGETQYF,TGTGCCAGCAGCTTATTCCCTCGCGGTAGCGGGGTCGGGGAGACCCAGTACTTC
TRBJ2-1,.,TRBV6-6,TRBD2,CASSRGGSSYNEQFF,TGTGCCAGCAGCCGCGGGGGGAGCTCCTACAATGAGCAGTTCTTC
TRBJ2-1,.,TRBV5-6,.,CASSPRFGRGSYNEQFF,TGTGCCAGCAGCCCCCGGTTTGGGCGGGGCTCCTACAATGAGCAGTTCTTC
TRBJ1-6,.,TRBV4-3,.,CASSQDFRFHSPLHF,TGCGCCAGCAGCCAAGATTTTCGTTTTCATTCACCCCTCCACTTT
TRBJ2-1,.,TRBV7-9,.,CASSLSFLISYNEQFF,TGTGCCAGCAGCTTATCCTTCCTAATTTCCTACAATGAGCAGTTCTTC
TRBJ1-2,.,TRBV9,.,CASGGAGGYGYTF,TGTGCCAGCGGAGGGGCTGGTGGATATGGCTACACCTTC
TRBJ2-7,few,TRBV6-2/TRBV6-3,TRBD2,CASSYGTSGQREQYF,TGTGCCAGCAGTTACGGGACTAGCGGACAAAGGGAGCAGTACTTC